What follows are 3 T cell receptor beta chains derived from one specimen sequenced in a study of cytomegalovirus exposure and HLA in healthy donors. PCR amplification relied on 60 Vbeta primers (plus 13 Jbeta primers). Clones were read by immunoSEQ multiplex PCR, and TCRdb kept only the in-frame ones, dropping some. This sample's table has roughly 50,000 clones. The specimen sequenced was PBMCs. The receptor set was obtained from a woman in her thirties or forties in good health and CMV-seronegative.

J is TRBJ2-7 and V is TRBV11-1, with 12 nucleotides matching TRBD2. The CDR3 spans 15 residues. The germline gives CDR1 SGHAT, CDR2 FQDESV (reference sequence). V gave up 2 bases and J gave up 6 bases; unmatched junction bases: 5. The CDR3 DNA sequence: TGTGCCAGCAGCTTACTAGCGGGAGGGCCTAGCGAGCAGTACTTC. Its translation: CASSLLAGGPSEQYF.

The genes are TRBV5-4 and TRBJ2-1; 8 nucleotides agree with TRBD2. The V gene's germline CDR1 is SGHNT and CDR2 YYREEE (reference sequence). CDR3 size: 15 residues. The V segment lost 5 bases and the J segment 5 bases; nucleotides outside the gene matches: 9. The CDR3, as DNA: TGTGCCAGCAGAGTCAATAGCGGGACGAACAATGAGCAGTTCTTC. It translates to CASRVNSGTNNEQFF. Full variable domain (rest looked up from reference TRBV5-4 and TRBJ2-1): ETGVTQSPTHLIKTRGQQVTLRCSSQSGHNTVSWYQQALGQGPQFIFQYYREEENGRGNFPPRFSGLQFPNYSSELNVNALELDDSALYLCASRVNSGTNNEQFFGPGTRLTVL.

V is TRBV10-1 and J is TRBJ2-7, with 9 bases lining up with TRBD1. The germline V gene has CDR1 WNHNN and CDR2 SYGVQD (reference sequence). V trimming: 3 bases; J trimming: 5 bases; junction bases outside the gene matches: 5. This CDR3 spans 14 amino acids. CDR3 sequence reads: CASSDQDRGNEQYF. The CDR3, as DNA: TGCGCCAGCAGTGACCAGGACAGGGGAAACGAGCAGTACTTC.